Listed below are T cell receptor beta chains from one sample, sequenced in a study of CD8+ T cells in alopecia areata. The repertoire was sequenced with immunoSEQ multiplex PCR; TCRdb's copy has only in-frame clones and lacks some. The data hold 120,000 or so clones, with 60% to 65% observed a single time. The input for sequencing was CD4+ T cells sorted from blood, taken at week 4, from a patient treated with tofacitinib. These receptor sequences come from a human donor with alopecia areata. CDR3s include the opening cysteine and the closing phenylalanine or tryptophan. Fields, in order: J gene, clone size, V gene, D gene, CDR3 DNA, CDR3 protein. A D gene is named only where the DNA matches it firmly. Expanded clones are given a class, and other clones once, few, many or no size at all.

j_call: TRBJ2-5
clone_size: NA
v_call: TRBV10-3
d_call: NA
cdr3_nt: TGTGCCATCAGTGATCAAGAGACCCAGTACTTC
cdr3_aa: CAISDQETQYF

j_call: TRBJ2-7
clone_size: NA
v_call: TRBV2
d_call: TRBD2
cdr3_nt: TGTGCCAGCAGTGAAGGCGGGAGACCCGAGCAGTACTTC
cdr3_aa: CASSEGGRPEQYF

j_call: TRBJ2-2
clone_size: NA
v_call: TRBV9
d_call: NA
cdr3_nt: TGTGCCAGCAGCGTGGCAGCGGCTGCGAACACCGGGGAGCTGTTTTTT
cdr3_aa: CASSVAAAANTGELFF

j_call: TRBJ2-3
clone_size: few
v_call: TRBV30
d_call: NA
cdr3_nt: TGTGCCTGGAGTCGGTCAGATACGCAGTATTTT
cdr3_aa: CAWSRSDTQYF

j_call: TRBJ2-5
clone_size: NA
v_call: TRBV10-3
d_call: NA
cdr3_nt: TGTGCCATCAGTTTGGGAGGTCAGTTGGAGACCCAGTACTTC
cdr3_aa: CAISLGGQLETQYF

j_call: TRBJ1-1
clone_size: few
v_call: TRBV29-1
d_call: NA
cdr3_nt: TGCAGCGTTGACTGGGCGAACACTGAAGCTTTCTTT
cdr3_aa: CSVDWANTEAFF

j_call: TRBJ2-3
clone_size: NA
v_call: TRBV9
d_call: TRBD2
cdr3_nt: TGTGCCAGCAGCGATAGCGGGGGGCGCACAGATACGCAGTATTTT
cdr3_aa: CASSDSGGRTDTQYF

j_call: TRBJ2-7
clone_size: few
v_call: TRBV29-1
d_call: NA
cdr3_nt: TGCAGCGCCGCACTAGACCGCGAGCAGTACTTC
cdr3_aa: CSAALDREQYF

j_call: TRBJ2-4
clone_size: once
v_call: TRBV5-1
d_call: NA
cdr3_nt: TGCGCCAGCAGCTTGGAAACCCAGGGCGTTCAGTACTTC
cdr3_aa: CASSLETQGVQYF

j_call: TRBJ2-7
clone_size: few
v_call: TRBV30
d_call: TRBD2
cdr3_nt: TGTGCCTGGAGTGTAGCGGCTAGCGGGAGGGGGGAGCAGTACTTC
cdr3_aa: CAWSVAASGRGEQYF

j_call: TRBJ1-1
clone_size: NA
v_call: TRBV7-9
d_call: NA
cdr3_nt: TGTGCTGCCGGGGTCAGGGGCACTGAAGCTTTCTTT
cdr3_aa: CAAGVRGTEAFF

j_call: TRBJ1-4
clone_size: NA
v_call: TRBV9
d_call: NA
cdr3_nt: TGTGCCAGCTCGAGGGAGGTTAGTGAAAAACTGTTTTTT
cdr3_aa: CASSREVSEKLFF

j_call: TRBJ2-5
clone_size: NA
v_call: TRBV5-4
d_call: NA
cdr3_nt: TGTGCCAGCAGCTTGGCCAGCGAATCCGAAGAGACCCAGTACTTC
cdr3_aa: CASSLASESEETQYF

j_call: TRBJ2-5
clone_size: NA
v_call: TRBV29-1
d_call: TRBD2
cdr3_nt: TGCAGCGTTGACCGGGGGGGCCTACAAGAGACCCAGTACTTC
cdr3_aa: CSVDRGGLQETQYF

j_call: TRBJ1-5
clone_size: NA
v_call: TRBV30
d_call: TRBD1
cdr3_nt: TGTGCCTGGAGTCGCGGACAGGCGTGGAATCAGCCCCAGCATTTT
cdr3_aa: CAWSRGQAWNQPQHF

j_call: TRBJ2-4
clone_size: NA
v_call: TRBV30
d_call: NA
cdr3_nt: TGTGCCTGGAGTGTGATGTTGGGGGGACAGCAAAACATTCAGTACTTC
cdr3_aa: CAWSVMLGGQQNIQYF

j_call: TRBJ2-7
clone_size: NA
v_call: TRBV30
d_call: NA
cdr3_nt: TGTGCCTGGAGTCCTCCTGGTTTATCCTCCTACGAGCAGTACTTC
cdr3_aa: CAWSPPGLSSYEQYF

j_call: TRBJ1-1
clone_size: NA
v_call: TRBV20-1
d_call: NA
cdr3_nt: TGCAGTGGGCGGCTGGGCACTGAAGCTTTCTTT
cdr3_aa: CSGRLGTEAFF

j_call: TRBJ2-3
clone_size: NA
v_call: TRBV23-1
d_call: TRBD1
cdr3_nt: TGCGCCAGCAGTCAATCCCGTATCCGGGACAGGGACACAGATACGCAGTATTTT
cdr3_aa: CASSQSRIRDRDTDTQYF

j_call: TRBJ2-7
clone_size: NA
v_call: TRBV10-3
d_call: NA
cdr3_nt: TGTGCCATCAGTCCTAGCTCCTACGAGCAGTACTTC
cdr3_aa: CAISPSSYEQYF

j_call: TRBJ1-2
clone_size: NA
v_call: TRBV29-1
d_call: NA
cdr3_nt: TGCAGCGTTGAGGTCAGGCAGGGGACGAGCTACACCTTC
cdr3_aa: CSVEVRQGTSYTF

j_call: TRBJ2-7
clone_size: NA
v_call: TRBV7-8
d_call: NA
cdr3_nt: TGTGCCACCGGGACGGCTGCGGTCCCCTACGAGCAGTACTTC
cdr3_aa: CATGTAAVPYEQYF

j_call: TRBJ2-1
clone_size: NA
v_call: TRBV7-2
d_call: TRBD1
cdr3_nt: TGTGCCAGCAGCACCCAGACAGGGGGCAGGGATGAGCAGTTCTTC
cdr3_aa: CASSTQTGGRDEQFF

j_call: TRBJ1-1
clone_size: few
v_call: TRBV27
d_call: TRBD1
cdr3_nt: TGTGCCAGCAGTTTGGGACAGGGGAGTGGGAACACTGAAGCTTTCTTT
cdr3_aa: CASSLGQGSGNTEAFF

j_call: TRBJ2-5
clone_size: NA
v_call: TRBV10-3
d_call: TRBD2
cdr3_nt: TGTGCCACCCGGGGGGTGGAGACCCAGTACTTC
cdr3_aa: CATRGVETQYF

j_call: TRBJ2-5
clone_size: NA
v_call: TRBV29-1
d_call: NA
cdr3_nt: TGCAGCGTTAGTCCGGGACAAAGAGAGGAGACCCAGTACTTC
cdr3_aa: CSVSPGQREETQYF

j_call: TRBJ2-5
clone_size: NA
v_call: TRBV30
d_call: NA
cdr3_nt: TGTGCCTGGGCCGAAGAAGAGACCCAGTACTTC
cdr3_aa: CAWAEEETQYF

j_call: TRBJ2-7
clone_size: NA
v_call: TRBV29-1
d_call: NA
cdr3_nt: TGCAGCGGATTGACAGGCGCTGGGGTCGAGCAGTACTTC
cdr3_aa: CSGLTGAGVEQYF

j_call: TRBJ2-5
clone_size: NA
v_call: TRBV4-1
d_call: TRBD2
cdr3_nt: TGCGCCAGCAGCGGATCAGGGCTAGCGGGACCATTCCAAGAGACCCAGTACTTC
cdr3_aa: CASSGSGLAGPFQETQYF

j_call: TRBJ2-1
clone_size: once
v_call: TRBV28
d_call: NA
cdr3_nt: TGTGCCAGCAGATCCCAACGCCAGGTCAATGAGCAGTTCTTC
cdr3_aa: CASRSQRQVNEQFF

j_call: TRBJ2-1
clone_size: NA
v_call: TRBV6-8
d_call: TRBD2
cdr3_nt: TGTGCCAGCAGTTACTCCTCCACTAGCGGGTTCCTCAATGAGCAGTTCTTC
cdr3_aa: CASSYSSTSGFLNEQFF

j_call: TRBJ2-5
clone_size: NA
v_call: TRBV9
d_call: NA
cdr3_nt: TGTGCCAGCAGCCCGGGACTTCACCAAGAGACCCAGTACTTC
cdr3_aa: CASSPGLHQETQYF

j_call: TRBJ2-7
clone_size: NA
v_call: TRBV4-1
d_call: TRBD2
cdr3_nt: TGCGCCAGCAGCCAAGTTGGCGGGAGGTACGAGCAGTACTTC
cdr3_aa: CASSQVGGRYEQYF

j_call: TRBJ1-5
clone_size: few
v_call: TRBV6-6
d_call: NA
cdr3_nt: TGTGCCAGCAGTGATTATGGTCGGCAGCCCCAGCATTTT
cdr3_aa: CASSDYGRQPQHF

j_call: TRBJ1-1
clone_size: NA
v_call: TRBV30
d_call: TRBD1
cdr3_nt: TGTGCCTGGAAAGGCAGGGACAGCGAACCTGAAGCTTTCTTT
cdr3_aa: CAWKGRDSEPEAFF

j_call: TRBJ2-7
clone_size: NA
v_call: TRBV4-3
d_call: TRBD1
cdr3_nt: TGCGCCAGCAGCCAGGATCTGGGACAGGTGAGGGAGCAGTACTTC
cdr3_aa: CASSQDLGQVREQYF

j_call: TRBJ1-1
clone_size: NA
v_call: TRBV5-1
d_call: NA
cdr3_nt: TGCGCCAGCAGCTTGACCCCGGGCGGAGAAGGATTAATTGGTGAAGCTTTCTTT
cdr3_aa: CASSLTPGGEGLIGEAFF

j_call: TRBJ1-1
clone_size: many
v_call: TRBV7-9
d_call: NA
cdr3_nt: TGTGCCAGCAGCCTCGTGGAGGGCGGACCTGAAGCTTTCTTT
cdr3_aa: CASSLVEGGPEAFF

j_call: TRBJ1-4
clone_size: medium-sized
v_call: TRBV19
d_call: TRBD1
cdr3_nt: TGTGCCAGTAGTACTCTACAGGGGGATAATGAAAAACTGTTTTTT
cdr3_aa: CASSTLQGDNEKLFF

j_call: TRBJ2-5
clone_size: NA
v_call: TRBV6-1
d_call: NA
cdr3_nt: TGTGCCAGCAGTACCCCAGAGACCCAGTACTTC
cdr3_aa: CASSTPETQYF

j_call: TRBJ2-6
clone_size: NA
v_call: TRBV9
d_call: TRBD2
cdr3_nt: TGTGCCAGCAGCCCAACAGCGGGAGAAGTCTTTGGGGCCAACGTCCTGGCTTTC
cdr3_aa: CASSPTAGEVFGANVLAF

j_call: TRBJ1-2
clone_size: NA
v_call: TRBV7-9
d_call: NA
cdr3_nt: TGTGCCAGCAGCTCGGTATCAGGGGACTGGTACTATGGCTACACCTTC
cdr3_aa: CASSSVSGDWYYGYTF

j_call: TRBJ2-1
clone_size: once
v_call: TRBV27
d_call: TRBD2
cdr3_nt: TGTGCCGTGACCGGAACGTGGGGAGGGGCTAATGAGCAGTTCTTC
cdr3_aa: CAVTGTWGGANEQFF

j_call: TRBJ1-3
clone_size: few
v_call: TRBV2
d_call: NA
cdr3_nt: TGTGCCAGCAGTCAGCAGGGAAACACCATATATTTT
cdr3_aa: CASSQQGNTIYF

j_call: TRBJ2-7
clone_size: NA
v_call: TRBV18
d_call: NA
cdr3_nt: TGTGCCAGCTCACAACAGTGGGGGATCTACGAGCAGTACTTC
cdr3_aa: CASSQQWGIYEQYF

j_call: TRBJ2-1
clone_size: NA
v_call: TRBV5-1
d_call: NA
cdr3_nt: TGCGCCAGCAGCCCGGGACCGGCGGGAAGGGATGAGCAGTTCTTC
cdr3_aa: CASSPGPAGRDEQFF

j_call: TRBJ1-5
clone_size: few
v_call: TRBV30
d_call: NA
cdr3_nt: TGTGCCTGGAGTGTACGGCTGGGGGATCAGCCCCAGCATTTT
cdr3_aa: CAWSVRLGDQPQHF

j_call: TRBJ2-7
clone_size: few
v_call: TRBV30
d_call: TRBD2
cdr3_nt: TGTGCCTGGAGTCAGAACGGCGGGAGCTACGAGCAGTACTTC
cdr3_aa: CAWSQNGGSYEQYF

j_call: TRBJ2-5
clone_size: NA
v_call: TRBV29-1
d_call: NA
cdr3_nt: TGCAGCGTTTCCGGGAGTGGAGAGACCCAGTACTTC
cdr3_aa: CSVSGSGETQYF

j_call: TRBJ2-2
clone_size: few
v_call: TRBV2
d_call: NA
cdr3_nt: TGTGCCAGCAGTGCCAGAGGCACCGGGGAGCTGTTTTTT
cdr3_aa: CASSARGTGELFF

j_call: TRBJ1-1
clone_size: NA
v_call: TRBV10-3
d_call: NA
cdr3_nt: TGTGCCATCAGTGAGTCGAGGGGCCTTAAAATGAACACTGAAGCTTTCTTT
cdr3_aa: CAISESRGLKMNTEAFF

j_call: TRBJ1-5
clone_size: NA
v_call: TRBV29-1
d_call: TRBD1
cdr3_nt: TGCAGCGTGGCAGGGACAGGGGGGGATCAGCCCCAGCATTTT
cdr3_aa: CSVAGTGGDQPQHF